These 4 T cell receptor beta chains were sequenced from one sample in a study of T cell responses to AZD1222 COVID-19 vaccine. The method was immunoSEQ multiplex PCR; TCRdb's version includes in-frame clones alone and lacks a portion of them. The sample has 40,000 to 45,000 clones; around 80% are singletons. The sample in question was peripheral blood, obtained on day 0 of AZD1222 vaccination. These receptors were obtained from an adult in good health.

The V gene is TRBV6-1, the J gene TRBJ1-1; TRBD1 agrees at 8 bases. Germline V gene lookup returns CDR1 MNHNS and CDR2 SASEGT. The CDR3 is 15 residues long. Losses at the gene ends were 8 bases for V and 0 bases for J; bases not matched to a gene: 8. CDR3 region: CASRQGQDMNTEAFF. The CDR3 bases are TGTGCCAGCCGGCAGGGACAGGACATGAACACTGAAGCTTTCTTT.

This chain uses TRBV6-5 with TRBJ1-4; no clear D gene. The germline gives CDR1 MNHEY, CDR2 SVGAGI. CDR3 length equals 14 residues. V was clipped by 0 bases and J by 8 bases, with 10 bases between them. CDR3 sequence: CASSYSRAGEKLFF. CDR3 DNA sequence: TGTGCCAGCAGTTACTCGAGGGCCGGGGAAAAACTGTTTTTT.

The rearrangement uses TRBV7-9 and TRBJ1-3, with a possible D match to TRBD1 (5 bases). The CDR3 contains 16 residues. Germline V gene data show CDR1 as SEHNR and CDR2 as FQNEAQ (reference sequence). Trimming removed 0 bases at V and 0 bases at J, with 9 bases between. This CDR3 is CASSLAGTYSGNTIYF. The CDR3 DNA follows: TGTGCCAGCAGCTTAGCGGGGACTTACTCTGGAAACACCATATATTTT.

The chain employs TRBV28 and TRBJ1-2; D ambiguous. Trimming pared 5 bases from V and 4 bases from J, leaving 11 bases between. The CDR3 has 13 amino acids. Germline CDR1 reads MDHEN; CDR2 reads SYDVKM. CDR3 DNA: TGTGCCAGCAGTCGGGCGCTGGGCTATGGCTACACCTTC. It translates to CASSRALGYGYTF.